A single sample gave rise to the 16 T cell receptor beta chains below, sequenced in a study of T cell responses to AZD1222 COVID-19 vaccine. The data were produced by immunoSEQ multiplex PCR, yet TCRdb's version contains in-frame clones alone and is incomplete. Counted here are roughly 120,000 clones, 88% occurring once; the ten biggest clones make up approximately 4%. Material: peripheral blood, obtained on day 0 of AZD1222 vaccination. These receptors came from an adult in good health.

CDR3 sequence (DNA): TGTGCCAGCAGCTTAGTGGGGACAACACACAATGAGCAGTTCTTC. Its translation is CASSLVGTTHNEQFF. This chain uses TRBV7-2 with TRBJ2-1; tentatively, D is TRBD1 (6 bases). Germline V gene data show CDR1 as SGHTA and CDR2 as FQGNSA. The CDR3 length is 15 residues. Trimming stripped 1 base from V and 5 bases from J, with 12 bases between.

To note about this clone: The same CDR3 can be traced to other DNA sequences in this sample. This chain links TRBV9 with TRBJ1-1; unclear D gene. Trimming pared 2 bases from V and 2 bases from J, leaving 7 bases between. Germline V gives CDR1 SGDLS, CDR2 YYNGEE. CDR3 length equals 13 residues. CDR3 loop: CASSVDGNTEAFF. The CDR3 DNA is TGTGCCAGCAGCGTCGACGGAAACACTGAAGCTTTCTTT.

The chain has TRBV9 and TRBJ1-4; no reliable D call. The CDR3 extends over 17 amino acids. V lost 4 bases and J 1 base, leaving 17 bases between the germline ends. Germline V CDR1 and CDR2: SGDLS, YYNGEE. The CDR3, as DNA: TGTGCCAGCAGCCGGAGGGCCGTTATCGGAACTAATGAAAAACTGTTTTTT. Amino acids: CASSRRAVIGTNEKLFF.

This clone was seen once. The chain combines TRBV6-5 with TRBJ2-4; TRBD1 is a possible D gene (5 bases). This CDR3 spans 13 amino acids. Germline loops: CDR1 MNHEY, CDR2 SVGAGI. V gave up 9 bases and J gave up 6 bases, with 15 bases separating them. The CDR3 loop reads CASYDSPRNIQYF. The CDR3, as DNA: TGTGCCAGTTACGACAGTCCCAGAAACATTCAGTACTTC.

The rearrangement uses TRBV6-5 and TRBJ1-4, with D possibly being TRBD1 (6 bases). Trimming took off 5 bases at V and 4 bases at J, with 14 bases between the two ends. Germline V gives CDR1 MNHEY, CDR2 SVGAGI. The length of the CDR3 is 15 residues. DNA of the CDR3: TGTGCCAGCAGTCCCGGGGACACCAGTAATGAAAAACTGTTTTTT. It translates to CASSPGDTSNEKLFF.

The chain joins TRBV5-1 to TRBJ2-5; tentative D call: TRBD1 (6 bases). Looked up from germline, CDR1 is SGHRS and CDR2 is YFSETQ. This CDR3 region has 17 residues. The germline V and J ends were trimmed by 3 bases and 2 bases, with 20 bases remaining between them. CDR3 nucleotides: TGCGCCAGCAGCTCCTCCCCCGGCAGGGGTCAGCAAGAGACCCAGTACTTC. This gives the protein CASSSSPGRGQQETQYF.

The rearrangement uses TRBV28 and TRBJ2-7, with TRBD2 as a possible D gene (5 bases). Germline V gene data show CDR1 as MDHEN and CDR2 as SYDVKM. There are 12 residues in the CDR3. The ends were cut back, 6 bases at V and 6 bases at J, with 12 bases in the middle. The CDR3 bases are TGTGCCAGCAGCCCCCACGGAGGCGAGCAGTACTTC. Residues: CASSPHGGEQYF.

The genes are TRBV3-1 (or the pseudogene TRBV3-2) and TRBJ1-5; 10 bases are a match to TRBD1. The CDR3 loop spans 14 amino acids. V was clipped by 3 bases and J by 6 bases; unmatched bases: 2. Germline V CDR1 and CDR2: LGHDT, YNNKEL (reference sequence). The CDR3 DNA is TGTGCCAGCAGCCAGACAGGGGGCGGTCAGCCCCAGCATTTT. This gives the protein CASSQTGGGQPQHF.

CDR3 DNA sequence: TGTGCCAGCAGGGGGGGTGTTAATTCACCCCTCCACTTT. It specifies CASRGGVNSPLHF. The chain employs TRBV6-4 and TRBJ1-6; maybe TRBD1 (5 bases). Trimming cost V 6 bases and J 6 bases, with 9 bases left between them. CDR3 length equals 13 residues. Germline lookup yields CDR1 MRHNA and CDR2 SNTAGT.

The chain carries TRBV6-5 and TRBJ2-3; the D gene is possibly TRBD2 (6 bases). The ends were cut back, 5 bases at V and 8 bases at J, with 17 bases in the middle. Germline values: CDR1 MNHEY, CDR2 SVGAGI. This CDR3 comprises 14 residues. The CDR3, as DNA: TGTGCCAGCAGTAATCCCGGGAGTCCGGGTACGCAGTATTTT. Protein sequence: CASSNPGSPGTQYF.

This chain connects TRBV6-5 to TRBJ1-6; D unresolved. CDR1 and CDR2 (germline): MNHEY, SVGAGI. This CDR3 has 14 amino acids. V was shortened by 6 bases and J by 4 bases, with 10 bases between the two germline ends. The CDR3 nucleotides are TGTGCCAGCAGCCTTGACAATTATAATTCACCCCTCCACTTT. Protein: CASSLDNYNSPLHF.

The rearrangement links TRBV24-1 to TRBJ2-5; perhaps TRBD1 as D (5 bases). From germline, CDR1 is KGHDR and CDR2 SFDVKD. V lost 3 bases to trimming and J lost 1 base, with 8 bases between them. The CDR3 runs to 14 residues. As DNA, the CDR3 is TGTGCCACCAGTGATGACAGAAGCCAAGAGACCCAGTACTTC. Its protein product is CATSDDRSQETQYF.

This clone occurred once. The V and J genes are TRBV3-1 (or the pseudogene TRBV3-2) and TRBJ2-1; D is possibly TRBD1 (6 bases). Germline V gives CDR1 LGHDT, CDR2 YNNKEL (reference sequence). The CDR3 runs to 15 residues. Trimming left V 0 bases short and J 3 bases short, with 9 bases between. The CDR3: CASSQDLGHYNEQFF. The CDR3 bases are TGTGCCAGCAGCCAAGATCTGGGACACTACAATGAGCAGTTCTTC.

The CDR3 region is CASSPAENEKLFF. CDR3 nucleotide sequence: TGTGCCAGCTCACCTGCCGAAAATGAAAAACTGTTTTTT. V usage is TRBV18 and J usage is TRBJ1-4; D gene unclear. Germline loops: CDR1 KGHSH, CDR2 LQKENI. Trimming took 3 bases from V and 5 from J, leaving 7 bases between them. The CDR3 is 13 amino acids.

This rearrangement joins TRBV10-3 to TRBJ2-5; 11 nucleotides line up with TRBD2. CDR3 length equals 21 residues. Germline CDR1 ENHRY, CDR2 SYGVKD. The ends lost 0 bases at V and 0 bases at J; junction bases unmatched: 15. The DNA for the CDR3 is TGTGCCATCAGTGAGTCGACCCTGCTAGCGGGGGGCCGTAGATACCAAGAGACCCAGTACTTC. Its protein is CAISESTLLAGGRRYQETQYF.

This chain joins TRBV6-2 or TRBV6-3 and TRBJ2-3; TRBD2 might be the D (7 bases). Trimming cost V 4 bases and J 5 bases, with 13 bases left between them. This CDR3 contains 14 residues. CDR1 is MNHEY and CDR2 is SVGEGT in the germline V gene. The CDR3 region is CASSSGEGGDTQYF. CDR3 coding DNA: TGTGCCAGCAGTTCAGGGGAGGGGGGAGATACGCAGTATTTT.